This TCR beta chain stems from a study of T cells expressing NK-cell markers (TCRdb year 2020). Looking at the study overall: Under ten donors provided sorted CD3+CD56+NKG2C+, CD3+CD56+NKG2C- and CD3+CD56-NKG2C+ T-cell subsets, whose TCR beta-chain repertoires were profiled. The study sequenced eight donors, all healthy volunteers chosen at random: three men and five women. Libraries were sequenced as 2 x 150 bp reads on Illumina HiSeq 2000/2500, MiSeq or NextSeq. Among the eight sequenced donors, seven were HCMV-seropositive and one was HCMV-seronegative. General study outcomes and caveats: Those dominant clonotypes were again the most abundant among CD3+CD56-NKG2C+ cells in a few donors, at roughly 25-65%. For 6 or 7 donors, the dominant CD3+CD56+NKG2C+ clonotypes were among the top 10 CD8+ clonotypes and accounted for 1.0-7.0% of CD8+ T cells. It remained unclear whether the expanded NKG2C-expressing T cell clones were specific for HCMV antigens.

The germline V gene encodes CDR1 LGHDT and CDR2 YNNKEL (reference sequence). The CDR3, from cysteine to phenylalanine, totals 15 residues. A DNA sequence was not provided. HCMV-specific IgG was detected in serum with a commercial ELISA kit to determine HCMV serostatus. Peripheral blood mononuclear cells were isolated from blood by Ficoll density gradient centrifugation. As for this clonotype: The target of this receptor is not known.

Sequenced using an Illumina HiSeq 2000. TCR beta cDNA libraries were made by 5'RACE template switching that added a universal primer site and unique molecular identifiers. cDNA synthesis was primed from the TCR beta constant segment, followed by two successive PCR amplification steps. As for the authors' bioinformatics: MIGEC was used to demultiplex reads and group reads by UMI, and MiTCR was used to assemble and quantify clonotypes. To exclude erroneous sequences, any TCR cDNA sequence not supported by at least two reads was discarded. Downstream repertoire analysis used the tcR package, and clonotypes were matched across fractions by CDR3 nucleotide sequence plus V segment. Antigen specificity was annotated against VDJdb with VDJmatch, allowing one amino acid substitution in CDR3. TCRdb reprocessed the raw reads; every CDR3 protein sequence is a single record, and DNA is not supplied. TCRdb's processing, not the authors' own work, is the source of the V and J calls. Per the sample table, the count is roughly 390,000 distinct CDR3 sequences. The ten largest clones represent around 10% of the sample.

Sequencing used blood T cells: a sorted CD56 or NKG2C T cell subset, CD4+ or CD8+ T cells, or bulk PBMC T cells (not recorded which). This TCR came from a woman aged 50 to 60 in good health. Donor details come from another sample of the same person, matched by shared clones. The chain is assembled from TRBV3-1 and TRBJ2-3; TCRdb calls TRBD1, which cannot be checked without DNA. The CDR3 protein: CASSQDSRELDTQYF.